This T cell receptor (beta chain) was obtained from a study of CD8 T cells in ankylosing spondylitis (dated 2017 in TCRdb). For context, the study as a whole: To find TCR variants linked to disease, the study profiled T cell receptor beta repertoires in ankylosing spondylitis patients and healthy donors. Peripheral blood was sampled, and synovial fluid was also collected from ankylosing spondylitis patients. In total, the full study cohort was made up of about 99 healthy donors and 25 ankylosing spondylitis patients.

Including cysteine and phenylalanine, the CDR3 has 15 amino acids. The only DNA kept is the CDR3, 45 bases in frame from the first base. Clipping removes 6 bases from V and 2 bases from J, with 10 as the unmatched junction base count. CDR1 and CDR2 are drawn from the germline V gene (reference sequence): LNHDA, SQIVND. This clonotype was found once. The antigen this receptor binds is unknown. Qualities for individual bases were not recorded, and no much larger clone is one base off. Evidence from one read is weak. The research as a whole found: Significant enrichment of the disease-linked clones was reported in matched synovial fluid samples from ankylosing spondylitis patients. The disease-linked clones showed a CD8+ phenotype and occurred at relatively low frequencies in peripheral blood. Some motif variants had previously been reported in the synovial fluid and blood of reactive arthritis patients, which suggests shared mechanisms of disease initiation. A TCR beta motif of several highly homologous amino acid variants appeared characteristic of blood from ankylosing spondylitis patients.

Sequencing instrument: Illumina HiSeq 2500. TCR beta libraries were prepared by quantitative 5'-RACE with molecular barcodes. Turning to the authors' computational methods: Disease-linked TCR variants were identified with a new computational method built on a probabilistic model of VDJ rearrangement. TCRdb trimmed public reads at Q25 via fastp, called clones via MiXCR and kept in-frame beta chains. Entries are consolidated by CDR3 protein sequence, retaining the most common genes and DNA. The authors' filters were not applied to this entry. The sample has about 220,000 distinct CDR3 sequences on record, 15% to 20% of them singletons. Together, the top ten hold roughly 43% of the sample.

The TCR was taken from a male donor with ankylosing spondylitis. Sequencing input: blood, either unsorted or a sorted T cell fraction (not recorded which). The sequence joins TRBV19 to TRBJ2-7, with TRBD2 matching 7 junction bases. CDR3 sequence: CASSPALADPYEQYF. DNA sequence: TGTGCCAGTAGCCCCGCCCTAGCGGACCCCTACGAGCAGTACTTC.